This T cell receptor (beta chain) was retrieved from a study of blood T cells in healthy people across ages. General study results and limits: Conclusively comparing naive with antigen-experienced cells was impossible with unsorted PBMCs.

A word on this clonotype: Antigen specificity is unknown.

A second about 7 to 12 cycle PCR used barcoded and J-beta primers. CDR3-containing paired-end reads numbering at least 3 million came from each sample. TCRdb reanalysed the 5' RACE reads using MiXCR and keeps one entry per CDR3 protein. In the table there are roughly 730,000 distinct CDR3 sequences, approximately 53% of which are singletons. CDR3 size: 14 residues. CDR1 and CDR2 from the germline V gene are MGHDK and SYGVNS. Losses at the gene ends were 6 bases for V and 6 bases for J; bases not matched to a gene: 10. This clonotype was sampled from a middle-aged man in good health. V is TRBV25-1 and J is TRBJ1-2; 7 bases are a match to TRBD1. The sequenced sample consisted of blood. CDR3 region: CASSKEGALNGYTF. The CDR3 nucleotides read TGTGCCAGCAGCAAGGAGGGGGCGCTTAATGGCTACACCTTC.